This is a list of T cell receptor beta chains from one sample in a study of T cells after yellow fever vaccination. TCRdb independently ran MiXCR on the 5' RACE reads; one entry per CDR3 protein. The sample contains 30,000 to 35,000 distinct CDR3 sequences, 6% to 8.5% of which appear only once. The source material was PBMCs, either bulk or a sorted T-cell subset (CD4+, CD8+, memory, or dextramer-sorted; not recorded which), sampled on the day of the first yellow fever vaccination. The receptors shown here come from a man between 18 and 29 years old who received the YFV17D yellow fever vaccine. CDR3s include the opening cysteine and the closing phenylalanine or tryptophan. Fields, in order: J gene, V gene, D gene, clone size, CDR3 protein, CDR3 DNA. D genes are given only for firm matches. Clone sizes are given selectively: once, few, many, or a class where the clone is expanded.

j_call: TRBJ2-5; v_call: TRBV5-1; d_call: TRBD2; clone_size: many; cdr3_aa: CASSLTSGGETQYF; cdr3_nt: TGCGCCAGCAGCTTGACTAGCGGGGGAGAGACCCAGTACTTC
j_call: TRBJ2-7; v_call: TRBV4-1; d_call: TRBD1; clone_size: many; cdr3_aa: CASSQDGTGPFYEQYF; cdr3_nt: TGCGCCAGCAGCCAAGATGGGACAGGGCCATTCTACGAGCAGTACTTC
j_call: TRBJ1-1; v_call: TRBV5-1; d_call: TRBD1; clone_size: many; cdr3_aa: CASSVDRANTEAFF; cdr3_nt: TGCGCCAGCAGCGTAGACAGGGCGAACACTGAAGCTTTCTTT
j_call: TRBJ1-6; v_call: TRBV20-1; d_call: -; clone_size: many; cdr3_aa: CSASHNSPLHF; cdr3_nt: TGCAGTGCTAGCCATAATTCACCCCTCCACTTT
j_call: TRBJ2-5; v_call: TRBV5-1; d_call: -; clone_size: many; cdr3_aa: CASSLQGGYEETQYF; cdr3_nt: TGCGCCAGCAGCTTACAGGGCGGCTACGAAGAGACCCAGTACTTC
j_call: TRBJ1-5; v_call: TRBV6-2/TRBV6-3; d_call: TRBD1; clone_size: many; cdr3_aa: CATTGGNQPQHF; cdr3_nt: TGTGCCACAACAGGGGGCAATCAGCCCCAGCATTTT
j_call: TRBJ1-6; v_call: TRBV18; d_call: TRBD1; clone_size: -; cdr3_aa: CASSQGQGDSPLHF; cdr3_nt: TGTGCCAGCTCTCAGGGACAGGGCGATTCACCCCTCCACTTT
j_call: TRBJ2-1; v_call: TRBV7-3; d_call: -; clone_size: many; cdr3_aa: CASSLDVSGTFNEQFF; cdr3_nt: TGTGCCAGCAGCTTAGACGTGTCCGGGACATTCAATGAGCAGTTCTTC
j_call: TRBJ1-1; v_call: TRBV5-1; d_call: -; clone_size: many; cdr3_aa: CASSFYRVNTEAFF; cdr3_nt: TGCGCCAGCAGCTTTTACAGGGTGAACACTGAAGCTTTCTTT
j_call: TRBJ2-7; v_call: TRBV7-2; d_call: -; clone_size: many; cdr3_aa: CASSLDRPYEQYF; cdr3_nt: TGTGCCAGCAGCCTGGACCGACCCTACGAGCAGTACTTC
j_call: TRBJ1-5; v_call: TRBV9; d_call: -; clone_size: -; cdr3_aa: CASSVVGYSNQPQHF; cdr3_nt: TGTGCCAGCAGCGTAGTCGGGTATAGCAATCAGCCCCAGCATTTT
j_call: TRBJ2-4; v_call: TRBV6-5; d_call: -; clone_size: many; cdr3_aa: CASNLSPLPLAKNIQYF; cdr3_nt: TGTGCCAGCAACCTAAGCCCACTCCCACTAGCCAAAAACATTCAGTACTTC
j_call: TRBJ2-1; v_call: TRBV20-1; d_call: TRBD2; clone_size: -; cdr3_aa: CSARETGGRDNEQFF; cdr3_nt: TGCAGTGCTAGAGAGACGGGGGGGAGGGACAATGAGCAGTTCTTC
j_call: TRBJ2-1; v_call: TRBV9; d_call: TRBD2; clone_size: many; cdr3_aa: CASSITLAGGPNEQFF; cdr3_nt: TGTGCCAGCAGCATCACCCTAGCGGGGGGGCCCAATGAGCAGTTCTTC
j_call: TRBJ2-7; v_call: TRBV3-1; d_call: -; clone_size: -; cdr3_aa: CATSQFRGPEQYF; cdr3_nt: TGTGCCACCAGCCAATTTAGGGGTCCCGAGCAGTACTTC
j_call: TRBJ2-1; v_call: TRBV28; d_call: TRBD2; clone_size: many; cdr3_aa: CASLLAGVISSYNEQFF; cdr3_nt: TGTGCCAGCCTACTAGCGGGGGTGATTTCCTCCTACAATGAGCAGTTCTTC
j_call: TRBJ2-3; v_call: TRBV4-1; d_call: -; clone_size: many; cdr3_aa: CASSHTRLATDTQYF; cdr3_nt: TGCGCCAGCAGCCACACAAGGCTAGCGACAGATACGCAGTATTTT
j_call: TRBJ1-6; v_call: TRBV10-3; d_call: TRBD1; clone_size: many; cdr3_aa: CAISESKVSDRAYSPPLHF; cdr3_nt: TGTGCCATCAGTGAGTCGAAAGTCTCGGACAGGGCTTATTCTCCACCCCTCCACTTT
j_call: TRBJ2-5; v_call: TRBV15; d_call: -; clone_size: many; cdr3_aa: CATSKAYGRGETQYF; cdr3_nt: TGTGCCACCAGCAAAGCCTACGGGAGAGGGGAGACCCAGTACTTC
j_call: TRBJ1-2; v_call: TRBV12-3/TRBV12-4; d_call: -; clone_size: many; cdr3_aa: CASSPTGPQTYYGYTF; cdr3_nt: TGTGCCAGCAGTCCAACCGGGCCTCAGACCTACTATGGCTACACCTTC
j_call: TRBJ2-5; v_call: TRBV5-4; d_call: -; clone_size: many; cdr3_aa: CASSLPYEETQYF; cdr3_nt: TGTGCCAGCAGCTTGCCGTACGAAGAGACCCAGTACTTC
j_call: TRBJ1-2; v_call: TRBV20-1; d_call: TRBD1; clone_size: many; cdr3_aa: CSARTGTGASYGYTF; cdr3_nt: TGCAGTGCTAGGACCGGGACAGGGGCTTCCTATGGCTACACCTTC
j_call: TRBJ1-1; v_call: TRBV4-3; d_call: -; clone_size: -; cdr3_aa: CASSRVRGGFTEAFF; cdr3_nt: TGCGCCAGCAGCCGTGTTAGGGGTGGGTTCACTGAAGCTTTCTTT
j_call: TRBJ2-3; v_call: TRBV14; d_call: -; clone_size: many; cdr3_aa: CASSQDMATDTQYF; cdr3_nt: TGTGCCAGCAGCCAAGATATGGCTACAGATACGCAGTATTTT
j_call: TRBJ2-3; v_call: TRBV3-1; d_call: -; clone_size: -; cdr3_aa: CASSLRTDNTDTQYF; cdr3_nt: TGTGCCAGCAGCCTTCGGACAGACAACACAGATACGCAGTATTTT
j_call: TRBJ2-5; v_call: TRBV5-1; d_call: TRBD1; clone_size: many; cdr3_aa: CASSPWTGAETQYF; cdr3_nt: TGCGCCAGCAGCCCCTGGACAGGGGCAGAGACCCAGTACTTC
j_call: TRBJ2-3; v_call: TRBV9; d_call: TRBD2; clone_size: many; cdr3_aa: CASSDGGSYTDTQYF; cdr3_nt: TGTGCCAGCAGCGATGGCGGGAGTTACACAGATACGCAGTATTTT
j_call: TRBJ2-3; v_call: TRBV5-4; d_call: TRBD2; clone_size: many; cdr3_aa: CASSSTTSGAYTQYF; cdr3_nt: TGTGCCAGCAGCTCGACGACTAGCGGGGCATATACGCAGTATTTT
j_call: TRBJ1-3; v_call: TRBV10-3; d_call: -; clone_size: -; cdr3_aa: CAISAVTRHGNTIYF; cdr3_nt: TGTGCCATCAGTGCGGTCACCCGCCATGGAAACACCATATATTTT
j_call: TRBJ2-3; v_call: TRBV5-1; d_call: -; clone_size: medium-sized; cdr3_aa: CASSPGQTSTDTQYF; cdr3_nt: TGCGCCAGCAGCCCAGGACAGACTAGCACAGATACGCAGTATTTT
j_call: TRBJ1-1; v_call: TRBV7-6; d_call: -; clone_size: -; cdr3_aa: CASSWDTSGTEAFF; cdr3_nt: TGTGCCAGCAGTTGGGACACTTCAGGCACTGAAGCTTTCTTT
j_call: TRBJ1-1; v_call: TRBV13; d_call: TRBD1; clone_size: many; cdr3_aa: CASSLPDRGKIGGNTEAFF; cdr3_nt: TGTGCCAGCAGCTTGCCGGACAGGGGTAAAATCGGTGGGAACACTGAAGCTTTCTTT
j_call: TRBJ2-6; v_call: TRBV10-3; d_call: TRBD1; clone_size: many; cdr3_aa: CAIKERTGNSGANVLTF; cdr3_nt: TGTGCCATCAAAGAAAGGACAGGAAACTCTGGGGCCAACGTCCTGACTTTC
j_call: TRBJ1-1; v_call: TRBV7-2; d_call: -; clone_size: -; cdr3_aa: CASILNHRAAFF; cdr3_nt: TGTGCCAGCATCTTAAATCACAGGGCTGCTTTCTTT
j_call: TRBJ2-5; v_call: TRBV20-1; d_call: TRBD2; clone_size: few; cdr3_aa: CSARDPWRGGGETQYF; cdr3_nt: TGCAGTGCTAGGGATCCTTGGCGGGGGGGCGGTGAGACCCAGTACTTC
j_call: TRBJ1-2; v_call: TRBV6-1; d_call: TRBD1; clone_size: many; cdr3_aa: CASSGQADNYGYTF; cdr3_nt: TGTGCCAGCAGCGGACAGGCGGATAACTATGGCTACACCTTC
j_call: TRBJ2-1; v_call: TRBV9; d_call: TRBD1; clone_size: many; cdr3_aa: CASSPLPGQGNEQFF; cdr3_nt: TGTGCCAGCAGCCCACTGCCGGGACAGGGAAATGAGCAGTTCTTC
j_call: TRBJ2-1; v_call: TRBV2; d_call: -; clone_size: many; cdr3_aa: CASSESNEQFF; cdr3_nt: TGTGCCAGCAGTGAGAGCAATGAGCAGTTCTTC
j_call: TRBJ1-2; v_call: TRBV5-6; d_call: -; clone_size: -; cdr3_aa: CASSRNWAGFGYTF; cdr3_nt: TGTGCCAGCAGCCGAAACTGGGCAGGGTTTGGCTACACCTTC
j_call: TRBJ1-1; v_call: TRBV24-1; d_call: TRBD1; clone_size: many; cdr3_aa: CATMGQGAGEAFF; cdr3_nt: TGTGCCACCATGGGACAGGGGGCCGGCGAAGCTTTCTTT
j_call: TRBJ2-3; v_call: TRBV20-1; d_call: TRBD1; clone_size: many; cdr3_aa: CSAKGTGHTDTQYF; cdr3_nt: TGCAGTGCTAAGGGGACAGGCCACACAGATACGCAGTATTTT
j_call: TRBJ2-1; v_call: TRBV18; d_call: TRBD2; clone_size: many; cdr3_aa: CASSPQRGDDNEQFF; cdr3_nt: TGTGCCAGCTCACCACAGCGGGGGGATGACAATGAGCAGTTCTTC
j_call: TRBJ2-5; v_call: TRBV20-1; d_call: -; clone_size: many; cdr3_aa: CSARDEGSQETQYF; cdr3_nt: TGCAGTGCTAGAGATGAGGGATCTCAAGAGACCCAGTACTTC
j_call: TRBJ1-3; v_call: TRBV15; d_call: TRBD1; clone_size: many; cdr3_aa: CATSRGGGTGVNTIYF; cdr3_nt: TGTGCCACCAGCAGAGGGGGGGGGACAGGAGTAAACACCATATATTTT
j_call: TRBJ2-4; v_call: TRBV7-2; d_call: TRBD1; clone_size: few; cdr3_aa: CASSFNRGDIQYF; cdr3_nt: TGTGCCAGCAGCTTCAACAGGGGAGACATTCAGTACTTC
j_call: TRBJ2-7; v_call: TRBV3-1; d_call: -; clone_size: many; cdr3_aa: CASSLLPGTYEQYF; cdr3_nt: TGTGCCAGCAGCTTATTACCCGGGACGTACGAGCAGTACTTC
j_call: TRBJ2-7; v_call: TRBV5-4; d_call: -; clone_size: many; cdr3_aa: CASSRGLTTGEQYF; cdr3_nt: TGTGCCAGCAGCCGCGGGTTAACTACGGGAGAGCAGTACTTC
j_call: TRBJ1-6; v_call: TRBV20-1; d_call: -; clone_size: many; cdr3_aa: CSAPRGTVNNSPLHF; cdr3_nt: TGCAGTGCCCCTCGAGGGACCGTTAACAATTCACCCCTCCACTTT
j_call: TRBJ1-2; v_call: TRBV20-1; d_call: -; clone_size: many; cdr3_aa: CSAWAGDGYTF; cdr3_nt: TGCAGTGCATGGGCCGGGGATGGCTACACCTTC